The clone carrying this T cell receptor (beta chain) occurred a few times. Its antigen is still unknown. Researchers ran the PCR with 60 Vbeta and 13 Jbeta primers. Repertoires were generated with immunoSEQ multiplex PCR, while TCRdb's copy carries only in-frame clones and drops some. Of around 30,000 clones listed, approximately 61% are singletons. These data come from a study of cytomegalovirus exposure and HLA in healthy donors. Points from the study as a whole: TCR beta chains numbering some 160 were designated cytomegalovirus-associated.

This CDR3 is 13 amino acids long. The germline CDR1 and CDR2 sequences are MNHNS and SASEGT. The V end lost 4 bases, the J end lost 3 bases, and 8 bases lay between the germline ends. This sequence originates from a man aged 45-65 years in good health and CMV-seropositive. This chain links TRBV6-1 with TRBJ2-3; maybe TRBD2 (6 bases). Input material: PBMCs. CDR3 nucleotide sequence: TGTGCCAGCAGTGCTCGGGAGACAGATACGCAGTATTTT. Translation gives CASSARETDTQYF.